These T cell receptor beta chains were read from a single sample in a study of OX40 agonist ivuxolimab in advanced cancers. TCRdb's copy holds only in-frame clones and misses some; the assay was immunoSEQ multiplex PCR. This sample has around 77,000 clones, with over 85% found just once. The input for sequencing was CD4+ or CD8+ T cells sorted from blood, taken in a trial of the OX40 agonist ivuxolimab. All receptors come from an adult with an advanced solid tumor such as melanoma, head and neck, liver or kidney cancer. Each CDR3 is given with its conserved first and last residue. D genes are given only for firm matches. Clone size appears in some rows only: once, few, many, or a class for an expanded clone.

v_call,j_call,cdr3_length,d_call,clone_size,cdr3_nt,cdr3_aa
TRBV29-1,TRBJ2-7,12,NA,many,TGCAGCGCTAAGACAGTAAGTTACGAGCAGTACTTC,CSAKTVSYEQYF
TRBV11-2,TRBJ2-1,17,TRBD2,NA,TGTGCCAGCTCTGCTCGTCCTCGGGGGGGGTGGAGGAATGAGCAGTTCTTC,CASSARPRGGWRNEQFF
TRBV21-1,TRBJ1-5,15,NA,NA,TGTGCCAGCAGCAAAGGGTCCGATAGCAATCAGCCCCAGCATTTT,CASSKGSDSNQPQHF
TRBV11-3,TRBJ1-1,12,NA,NA,TGTGCCAGCAGCAGAGACAGAGGTAAAGCTTTCTTT,CASSRDRGKAFF
TRBV25-1,TRBJ2-5,13,NA,once,TGTGCCAGCAGTGAATTAGAGAGAGAGACCCAGTACTTC,CASSELERETQYF
TRBV5-1,TRBJ2-5,14,NA,NA,TGCGCCAGCAGCTTGACCCCAGTGGAGGAGACCCAGTACTTC,CASSLTPVEETQYF
TRBV6-1,TRBJ2-7,13,NA,once,TGTGCCAGCAGTGACCCGGCACTCTACGAGCAGTACTTC,CASSDPALYEQYF
TRBV19,TRBJ2-5,15,NA,NA,TGTGCCAGTAGTTCGTGGGGGGAGCAGGGGGAGACCCAGTACTTC,CASSSWGEQGETQYF
TRBV5-1,TRBJ2-7,14,NA,NA,TGCGCCAGCAAGCCAGGACCGACCACATACGAGCAGTACTTC,CASKPGPTTYEQYF
TRBV2,TRBJ1-3,16,NA,NA,TGTGCCAGCAGCTTCGGGTTAAGCGGGGGTGCAAACACCATATATTTT,CASSFGLSGGANTIYF
TRBV28,TRBJ2-2,16,NA,NA,TGTGCCAGCACCCTTTTGGGGGCCGGAAACACCGGGGAGCTGTTTTTT,CASTLLGAGNTGELFF
TRBV5-1,TRBJ1-3,15,NA,NA,TGCGCCAGCAGCTTGTTAGCGACGGGGGGAAACACCATATATTTT,CASSLLATGGNTIYF
TRBV6-1,TRBJ1-5,14,TRBD1,NA,TGTGCCAGCAGAGGGACAGGAGACCATCAGCCCCAGCATTTT,CASRGTGDHQPQHF
TRBV5-4,TRBJ2-7,17,TRBD2,NA,TGTGCCAGCAGCTCGACCAAGGGACTAGCGGGAGCCTACGAGCAGTACTTC,CASSSTKGLAGAYEQYF
TRBV27,TRBJ2-2,16,NA,once,TGTGCCAGCAGTTCCTACCCGGGACCACCTAGGCGGGAGCTGTTTTTT,CASSSYPGPPRRELFF
TRBV11-3,TRBJ2-3,16,NA,NA,TGTGCCAGCAGCCCGGGTCTGGGGAATGGCACAGATACGCAGTATTTT,CASSPGLGNGTDTQYF
TRBV2,TRBJ1-4,12,NA,NA,TGTGCCAGCAATGGAGGGGTCGGAAAACTGTTTTTT,CASNGGVGKLFF
TRBV2,TRBJ2-1,14,NA,NA,TGTGCCAGCAGGTTTCAGAGCTCCTACAATGAGCAGTTCTTC,CASRFQSSYNEQFF
TRBV14,TRBJ1-6,12,NA,NA,TGTGCCAGCAGCTCCCGGGGGACTTCTCTCCACTTT,CASSSRGTSLHF
TRBV7-8,TRBJ1-2,11,NA,few,TGTGCCAGCAGGGACAGCGGCGGCTACACCTTC,CASRDSGGYTF
TRBV7-7,TRBJ2-7,14,NA,NA,TGTGCTAGCAGCTTAGCGCCGGGGCCCGGCGAGCAGTACTTC,CASSLAPGPGEQYF
TRBV11-2,TRBJ2-3,14,TRBD2,NA,TGTGCCAGCAGCCCGGGGGGGAGCACAGATACGCAGTATTTT,CASSPGGSTDTQYF